The present TCR beta chain was sequenced within a study of T-cell memory formation after mild COVID-19. Amplification by 5'RACE using constant-segment primers produced TCR alpha and TCR beta cDNA libraries that carried sample barcodes and UMIs. TCRdb reanalysed the 5' RACE reads using MiXCR and keeps one entry per CDR3 protein. The sample records 300,000 to 350,000 distinct CDR3 sequences, 10% to 15% being singletons. Trimming removed 5 bases from V and 7 bases from J; junction bases left unmatched: 18. The CDR3 loop spans 17 amino acids. The source material was PBMCs or a T cell subset sorted from them (not recorded which). The rearrangement links TRBV12-3 or TRBV12-4 to TRBJ2-7; 9 bases map to TRBD2. The receptor was derived from a man in his late teens or twenties who had mild COVID-19 (a few samples of this study predate the infection). Cell type and time point are not known. This CDR3 is CASSPPWVAGAPGEQYV. The DNA of the CDR3 is TGTGCCAGCAGTCCTCCCTGGGTAGCGGGGGCGCCTGGGGAGCAGTACGTC.